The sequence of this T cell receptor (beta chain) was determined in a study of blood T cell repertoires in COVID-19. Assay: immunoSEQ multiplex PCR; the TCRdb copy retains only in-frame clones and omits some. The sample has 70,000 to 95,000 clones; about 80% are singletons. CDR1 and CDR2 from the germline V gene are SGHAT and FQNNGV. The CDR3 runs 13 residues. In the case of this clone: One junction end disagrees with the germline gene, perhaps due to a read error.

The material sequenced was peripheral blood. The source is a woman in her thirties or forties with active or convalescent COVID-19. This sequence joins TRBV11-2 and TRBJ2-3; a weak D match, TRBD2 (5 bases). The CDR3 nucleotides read TGTGCCAGCAGCCGCGACCTGGAGACGGGAAGGGATTTT. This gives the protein CASSRDLETGRDF.